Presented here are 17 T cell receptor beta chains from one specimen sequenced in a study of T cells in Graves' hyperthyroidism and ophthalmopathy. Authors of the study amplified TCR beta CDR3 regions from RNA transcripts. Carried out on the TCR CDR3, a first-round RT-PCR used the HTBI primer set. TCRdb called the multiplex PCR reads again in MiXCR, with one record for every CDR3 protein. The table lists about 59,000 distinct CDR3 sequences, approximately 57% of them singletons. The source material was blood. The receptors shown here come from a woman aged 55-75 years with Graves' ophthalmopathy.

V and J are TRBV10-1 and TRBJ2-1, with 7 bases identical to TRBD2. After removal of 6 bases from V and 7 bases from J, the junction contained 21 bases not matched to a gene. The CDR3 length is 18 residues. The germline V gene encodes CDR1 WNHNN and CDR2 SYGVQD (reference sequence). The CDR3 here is CASSLGLSLWEGKNEQFF. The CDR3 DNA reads TGCGCCAGCAGCCTTGGGTTGAGTCTGTGGGAGGGTAAGAATGAGCAGTTCTTC.

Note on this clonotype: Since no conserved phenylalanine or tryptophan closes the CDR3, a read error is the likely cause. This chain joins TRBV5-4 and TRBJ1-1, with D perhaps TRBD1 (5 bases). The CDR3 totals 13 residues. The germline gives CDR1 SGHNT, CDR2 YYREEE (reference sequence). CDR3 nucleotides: TGTGCCGGCAGCCGACAGTCGGACACTGAAGCTTTCTCT. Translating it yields CAGSRQSDTEAFS.

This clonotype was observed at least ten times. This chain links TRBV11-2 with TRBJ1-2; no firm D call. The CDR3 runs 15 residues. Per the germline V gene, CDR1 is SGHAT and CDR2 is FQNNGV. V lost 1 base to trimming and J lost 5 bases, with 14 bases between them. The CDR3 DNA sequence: TGTGCCAGCAGCTTAGTTGTGGCGGCGCCGTATGGCTACACCTTC. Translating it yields CASSLVVAAPYGYTF.

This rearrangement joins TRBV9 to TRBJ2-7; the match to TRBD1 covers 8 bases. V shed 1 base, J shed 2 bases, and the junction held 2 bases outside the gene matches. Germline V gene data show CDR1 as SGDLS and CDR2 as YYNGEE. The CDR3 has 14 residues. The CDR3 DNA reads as TGTGCCAGCAGCGTACAGGGGGCCCCCTACGAGCAGTACTTC. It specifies CASSVQGAPYEQYF.

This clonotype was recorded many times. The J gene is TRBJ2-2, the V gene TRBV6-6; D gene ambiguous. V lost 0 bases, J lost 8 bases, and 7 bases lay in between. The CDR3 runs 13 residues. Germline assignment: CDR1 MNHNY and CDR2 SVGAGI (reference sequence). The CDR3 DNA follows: TGTGCCAGCAGTTACTCGTCTGCAGGGGAGCTGTTTTTT. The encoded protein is CASSYSSAGELFF.

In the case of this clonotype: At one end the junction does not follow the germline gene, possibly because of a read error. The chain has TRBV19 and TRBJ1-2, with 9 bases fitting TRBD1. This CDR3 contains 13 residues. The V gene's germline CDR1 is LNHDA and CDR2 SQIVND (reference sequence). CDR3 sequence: CANRTGAAYGYTF. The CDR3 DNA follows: TGTGCCAATAGGACAGGGGCGGCCTATGGATACACCTTC.

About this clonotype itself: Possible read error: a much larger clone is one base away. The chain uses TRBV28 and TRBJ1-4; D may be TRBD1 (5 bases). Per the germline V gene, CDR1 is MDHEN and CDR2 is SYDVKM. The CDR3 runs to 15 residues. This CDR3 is CTSSPPWGSNEKLFF. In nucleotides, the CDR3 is TGTACCAGCAGTCCGCCGTGGGGGTCTAATGAAAAACTGTTTTTT.

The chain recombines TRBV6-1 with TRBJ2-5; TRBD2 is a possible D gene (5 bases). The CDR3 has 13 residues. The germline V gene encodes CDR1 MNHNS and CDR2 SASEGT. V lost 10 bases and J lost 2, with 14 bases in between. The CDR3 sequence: CAIYETGQETQYF. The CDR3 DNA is TGTGCCATATATGAGACGGGGCAAGAGACCCAGTACTTC.

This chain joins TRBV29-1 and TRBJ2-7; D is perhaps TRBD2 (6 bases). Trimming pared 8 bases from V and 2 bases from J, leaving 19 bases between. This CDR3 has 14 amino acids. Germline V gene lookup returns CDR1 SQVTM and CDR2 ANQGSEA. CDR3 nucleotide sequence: TGCAGCATGGAGGGCGCCACGGGTCCCTACGAGCAGTACTTC. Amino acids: CSMEGATGPYEQYF.

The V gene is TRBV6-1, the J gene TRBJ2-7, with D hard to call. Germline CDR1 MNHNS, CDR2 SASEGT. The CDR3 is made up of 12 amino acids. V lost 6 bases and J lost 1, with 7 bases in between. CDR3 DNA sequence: TGTGCCAGCAGGGACCTTTCCTACGAGCAGTACTTC. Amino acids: CASRDLSYEQYF.

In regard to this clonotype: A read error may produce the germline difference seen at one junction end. The DNA of the CDR3 is TGCGCCAGCAGCGCAGGGACTAGCGGACTCACAGATACGCAGTATTTT. It codes for CASSAGTSGLTDTQYF. J is TRBJ2-3 and V is TRBV5-8; TRBD2 aligns across 11 bases. The germline CDR1 and CDR2 sequences are SGHTS and YDEGEE. The CDR3 consists of 16 residues.

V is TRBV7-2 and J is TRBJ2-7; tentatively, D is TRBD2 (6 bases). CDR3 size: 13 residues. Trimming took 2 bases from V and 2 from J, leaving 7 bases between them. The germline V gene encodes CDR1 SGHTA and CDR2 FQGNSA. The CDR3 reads CASSLWGAYEQYF. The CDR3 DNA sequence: TGTGCCAGCAGCTTATGGGGGGCCTACGAGCAGTACTTC.

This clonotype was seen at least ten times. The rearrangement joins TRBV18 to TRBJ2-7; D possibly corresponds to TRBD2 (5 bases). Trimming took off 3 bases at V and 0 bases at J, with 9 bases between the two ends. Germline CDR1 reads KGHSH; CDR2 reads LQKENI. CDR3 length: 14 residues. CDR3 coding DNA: TGTGCCAGCTCACCGAACGGGATCTCCTACGAGCAGTACTTC. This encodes CASSPNGISYEQYF.

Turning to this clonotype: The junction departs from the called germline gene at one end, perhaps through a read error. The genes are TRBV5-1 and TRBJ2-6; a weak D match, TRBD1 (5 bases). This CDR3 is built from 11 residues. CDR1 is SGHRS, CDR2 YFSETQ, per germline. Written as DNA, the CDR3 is TGCGCCTGCGCTGGGGCCAACGTCCTGACCTTC. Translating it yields CACAGANVLTF.

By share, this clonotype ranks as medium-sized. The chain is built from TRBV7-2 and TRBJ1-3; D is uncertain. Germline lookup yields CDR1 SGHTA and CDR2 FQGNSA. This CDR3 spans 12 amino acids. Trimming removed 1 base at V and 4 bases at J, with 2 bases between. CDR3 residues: CASSLGGNTIYF. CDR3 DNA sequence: TGTGCCAGCAGCTTAGGGGGAAACACCATATATTTT. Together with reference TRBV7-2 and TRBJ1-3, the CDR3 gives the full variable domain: GAGVSQSPSNKVTEKGKDVELRCDPISGHTALYWYRQSLGQGLEFLIYFQGNSAPDKSGLPSDRFSAERTGGSVSTLTIQRTQQEDSAVYLCASSLGGNTIYFGEGSWLTVV.

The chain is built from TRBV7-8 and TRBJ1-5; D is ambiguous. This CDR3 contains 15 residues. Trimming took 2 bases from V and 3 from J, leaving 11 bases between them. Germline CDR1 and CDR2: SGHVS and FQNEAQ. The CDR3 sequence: CASSLLPDINQPQHF. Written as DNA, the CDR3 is TGTGCCAGCAGCTTACTTCCAGACATCAATCAGCCCCAGCATTTT.

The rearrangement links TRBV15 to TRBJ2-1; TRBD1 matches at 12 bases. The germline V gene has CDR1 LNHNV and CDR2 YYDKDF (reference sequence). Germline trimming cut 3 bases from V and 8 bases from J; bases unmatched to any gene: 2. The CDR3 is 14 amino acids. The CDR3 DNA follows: TGTGCCACCAGCAGGGGACAGGGGGCGGATGAGCAGTTCTTC. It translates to CATSRGQGADEQFF.